This T cell receptor (beta chain) was sequenced in a study of a mutant IDH1 vaccine in newly diagnosed glioma. The CDR3 has 13 amino acids. With 0 bases removed from V and 8 bases from J, the gap between germline ends came to 10 bases. From germline, CDR1 is GTSNPN and CDR2 SVGIG (reference sequence). The time point denotes: baseline, week 1 (first vaccination visit). As to treatment: pre-vaccination baseline after standard-of-care therapy. In every donor, the tumor was a new WHO grade 3 or 4 IDH1-mutant, ATRX-lost astrocytoma. This clone was counted a few times. Method: immunoSEQ multiplex PCR; TCRdb's copy keeps in-frame clones and lacks some. The repertoire consists of just under 95,000 clones, with about four fifths occurring once and the leading ten covering roughly 7%.

This sequence originates from a man aged 35 to 55 with glioma. The sequencing used PBMCs, collected from a glioma patient treated with radiotherapy, temozolomide or both. This chain connects TRBV30 to TRBJ1-4; a weak D match, TRBD1 (5 bases). The CDR3 coding sequence is TGTGCCTGGAGTGTAATCCAGGGAGAAAAACTGTTTTTT. It codes for CAWSVIQGEKLFF.